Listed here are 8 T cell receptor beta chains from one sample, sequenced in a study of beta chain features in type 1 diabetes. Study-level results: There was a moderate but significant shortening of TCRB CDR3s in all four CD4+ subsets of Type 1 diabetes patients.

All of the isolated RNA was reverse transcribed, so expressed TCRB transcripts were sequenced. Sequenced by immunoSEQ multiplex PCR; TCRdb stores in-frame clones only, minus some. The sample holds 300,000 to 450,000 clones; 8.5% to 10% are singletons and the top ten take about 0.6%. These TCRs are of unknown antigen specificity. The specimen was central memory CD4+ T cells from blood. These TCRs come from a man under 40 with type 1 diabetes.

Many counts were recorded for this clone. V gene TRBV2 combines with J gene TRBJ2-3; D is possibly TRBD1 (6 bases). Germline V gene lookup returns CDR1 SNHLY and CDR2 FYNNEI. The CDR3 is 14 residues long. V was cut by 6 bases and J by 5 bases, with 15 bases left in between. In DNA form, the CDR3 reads TGTGCCAGCAGCCCACAGGGAGAAGGAGATACGCAGTATTTT. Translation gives CASSPQGEGDTQYF.

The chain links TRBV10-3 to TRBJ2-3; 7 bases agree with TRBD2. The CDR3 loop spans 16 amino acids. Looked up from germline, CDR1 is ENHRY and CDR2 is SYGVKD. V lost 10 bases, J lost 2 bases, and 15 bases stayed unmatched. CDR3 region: CASSEMLAGDTDTQYF. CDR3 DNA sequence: TGTGCCAGCAGCGAAATGCTGGCGGGGGACACAGATACGCAGTATTTT.

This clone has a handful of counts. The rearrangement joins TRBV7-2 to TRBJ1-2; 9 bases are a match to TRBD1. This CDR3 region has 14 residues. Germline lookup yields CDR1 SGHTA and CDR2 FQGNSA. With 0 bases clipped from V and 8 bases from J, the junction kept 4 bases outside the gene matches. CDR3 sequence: CASSLAGTGFGYTF. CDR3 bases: TGTGCCAGCAGCTTAGCCGGGACAGGGTTCGGCTACACCTTC.

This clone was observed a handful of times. CDR3 coding DNA: TGTGCCAGCAGTGTACCAAGCGGGATCGAAAAACTGTTTTTT. Amino acid sequence: CASSVPSGIEKLFF. The V gene is TRBV6-5, the J gene TRBJ1-4, with D unresolved. CDR1 is MNHEY and CDR2 is SVGAGI in the germline V gene. Trimming took off 5 bases at V and 8 bases at J, with 15 bases between the two ends. The CDR3 has 14 residues.

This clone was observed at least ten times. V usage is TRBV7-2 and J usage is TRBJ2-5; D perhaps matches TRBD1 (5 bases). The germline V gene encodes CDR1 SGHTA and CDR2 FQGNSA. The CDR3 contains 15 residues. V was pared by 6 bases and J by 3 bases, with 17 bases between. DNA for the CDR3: TGTGCCAGCAGACGAACTGGGGCAGGAGAAGAGACCCAGTACTTC. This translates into CASRRTGAGEETQYF. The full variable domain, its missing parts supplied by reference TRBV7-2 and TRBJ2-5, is GAGVSQSPSNKVTEKGKDVELRCDPISGHTALYWYRQSLGQGLEFLIYFQGNSAPDKSGLPSDRFSAERTGGSVSTLTIQRTQQEDSAVYLCASRRTGAGEETQYFGPGTRLLVL.

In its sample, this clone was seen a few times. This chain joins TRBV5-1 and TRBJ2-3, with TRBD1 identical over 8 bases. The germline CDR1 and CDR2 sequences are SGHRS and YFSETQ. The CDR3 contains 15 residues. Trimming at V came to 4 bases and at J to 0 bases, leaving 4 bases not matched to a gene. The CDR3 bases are TGCGCCAGCAGCCCGGACAGGGTGAGCACAGATACGCAGTATTTT. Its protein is CASSPDRVSTDTQYF.

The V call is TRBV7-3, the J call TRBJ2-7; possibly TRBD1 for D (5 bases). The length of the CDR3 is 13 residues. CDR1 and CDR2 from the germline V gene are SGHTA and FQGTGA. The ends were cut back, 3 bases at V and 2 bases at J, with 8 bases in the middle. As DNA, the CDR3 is TGTGCCAGCAGCTTCGACAGAACCTACGAGCAGTACTTC. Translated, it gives CASSFDRTYEQYF. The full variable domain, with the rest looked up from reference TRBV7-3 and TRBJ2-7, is GAGVSQTPSNKVTEKGKYVELRCDPISGHTALYWYRQSLGQGPEFLIYFQGTGAADDSGLPNDRFFAVRPEGSVSTLKIQRTERGDSAVYLCASSFDRTYEQYFGPGTRLTVT.

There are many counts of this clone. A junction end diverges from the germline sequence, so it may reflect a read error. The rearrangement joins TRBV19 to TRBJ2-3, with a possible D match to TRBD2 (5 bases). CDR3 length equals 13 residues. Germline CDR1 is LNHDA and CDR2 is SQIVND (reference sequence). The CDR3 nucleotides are TGTGCCAGTAGTATAGATCAAAGCGGCCTGTACACGTTT. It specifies CASSIDQSGLYTF.